The T cell receptor (beta chain) described here comes from a study of early T cells in non-severe SARS-CoV-2 infection. Whole-study context: Sequencing of unsorted whole blood was done on bulk RNA, leaving chains unpaired.

The TCR library protocol attached unique molecular identifiers to the individual cDNA molecules. MiXCR was run by TCRdb on the 5' RACE reads, yielding one entry per CDR3 protein. Of roughly 40,000 distinct CDR3 sequences detected, approximately 4% appear once; the ten largest clones hold about 3.1%. This clonotype has at least ten counts. Unmatched junction bases numbered 6, after V lost 3 bases and J lost 2 bases. CDR1 is SGHAT and CDR2 is FQNNGV in the germline V gene. This CDR3 spans 16 amino acids. J is TRBJ2-1 and V is TRBV11-2, with 8 nucleotides matching TRBD2. The sequenced sample consisted of whole blood. The TCR originated in an adult who was a healthcare worker with PCR-confirmed SARS-CoV-2 infection or an uninfected control (not recorded which). In DNA form, the CDR3 reads TGTGCCAGCAGCTTTGGCCGGGGGGGCGCCTACAATGAGCAGTTCTTC. Its translation is CASSFGRGGAYNEQFF.